This TCR beta chain was sequenced in a study of shared clonotypes between healthy human individuals. General study findings and limits: Clonotypes not shared had lower generation probabilities than those common to all four donors.

Division of CD4+ cells produced a CD45RA+ naive subset and a CD45RA-negative memory subset. The CDR3 covers 11 residues. Germline V gives CDR1 SQVTM, CDR2 ANQGSEA. Repertoires were generated with immunoSEQ multiplex PCR, while TCRdb's copy carries only in-frame clones and drops some. Counted here are over a million clones, about 98% occurring once; the ten biggest clones make up roughly 0.45%. A remark on this clone: Its antigen is as yet unknown. Other DNA variants within this sample encode the same CDR3.

This chain uses TRBV29-1 with TRBJ2-7; the D gene is possibly TRBD2 (5 bases). The sample taken for sequencing was naive CD4+ T cells sorted from blood. Subset specified: CD45RA+ positively selected. The receptor's source is a man aged 30 to 45 in good health. DNA of the CDR3: TGCAGTGGATCCATCTCGGGGGAGCAGTACTTC. Residues: CSGSISGEQYF.